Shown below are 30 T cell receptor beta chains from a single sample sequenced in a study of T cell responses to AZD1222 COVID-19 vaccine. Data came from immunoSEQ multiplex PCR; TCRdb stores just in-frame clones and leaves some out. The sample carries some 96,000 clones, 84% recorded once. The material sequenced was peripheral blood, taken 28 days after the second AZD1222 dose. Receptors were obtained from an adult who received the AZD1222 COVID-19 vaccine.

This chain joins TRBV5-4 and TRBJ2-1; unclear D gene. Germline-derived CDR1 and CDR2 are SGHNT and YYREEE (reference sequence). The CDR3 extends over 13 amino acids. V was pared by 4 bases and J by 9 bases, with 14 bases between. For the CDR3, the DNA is TGTGCCAGCAGCACGGGTGGGTCTACTGAGCAGTTCTTC. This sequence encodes CASSTGGSTEQFF.

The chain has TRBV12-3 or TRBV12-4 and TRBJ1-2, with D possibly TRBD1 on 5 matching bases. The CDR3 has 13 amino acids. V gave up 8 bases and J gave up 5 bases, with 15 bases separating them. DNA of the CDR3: TGTGCCAGCGGCCGTGAGGGGAGGTATGGCTACACCTTC. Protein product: CASGREGRYGYTF.

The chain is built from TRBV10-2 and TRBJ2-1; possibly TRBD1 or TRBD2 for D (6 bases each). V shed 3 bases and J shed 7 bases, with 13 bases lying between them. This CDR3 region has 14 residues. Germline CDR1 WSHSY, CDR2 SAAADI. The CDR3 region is CASSDRGPVNEQFF. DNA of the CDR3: TGCGCCAGCAGTGACCGGGGGCCGGTGAATGAGCAGTTCTTC.

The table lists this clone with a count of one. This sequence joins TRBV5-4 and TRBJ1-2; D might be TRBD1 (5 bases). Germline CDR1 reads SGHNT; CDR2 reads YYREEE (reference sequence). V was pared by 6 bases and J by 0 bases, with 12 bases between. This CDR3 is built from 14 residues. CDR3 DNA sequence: TGTGCCAGCAACGAGGGACTCGCTAACTATGGCTACACCTTC. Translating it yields CASNEGLANYGYTF.

CDR3 nucleotides: TGTGCCAGTTCAAGCGGAACTAACTATGGCTACACCTTC. This sequence encodes CASSSGTNYGYTF. The chain links TRBV6-6 to TRBJ1-2, with no clear D. The V gene's germline CDR1 is MNHNY and CDR2 SVGAGI (reference sequence). CDR3 length: 13 amino acids. Deletions cut 9 bases from V and 0 bases from J, with 11 bases between.

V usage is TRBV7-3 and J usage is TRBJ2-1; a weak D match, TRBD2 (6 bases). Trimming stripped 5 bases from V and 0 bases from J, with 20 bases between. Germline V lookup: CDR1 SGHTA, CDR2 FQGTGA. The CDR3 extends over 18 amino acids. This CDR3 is CASSRIGTGMSSYNEQFF. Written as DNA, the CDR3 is TGTGCCAGCAGCCGAATAGGGACTGGCATGAGCTCCTACAATGAGCAGTTCTTC.

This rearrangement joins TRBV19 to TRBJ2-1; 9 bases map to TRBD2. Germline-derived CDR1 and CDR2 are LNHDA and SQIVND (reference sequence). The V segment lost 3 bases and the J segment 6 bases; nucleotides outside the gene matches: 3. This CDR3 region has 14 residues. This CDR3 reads CASSIGLASNEQFF. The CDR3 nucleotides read TGTGCCAGTAGTATCGGACTAGCGTCCAATGAGCAGTTCTTC.

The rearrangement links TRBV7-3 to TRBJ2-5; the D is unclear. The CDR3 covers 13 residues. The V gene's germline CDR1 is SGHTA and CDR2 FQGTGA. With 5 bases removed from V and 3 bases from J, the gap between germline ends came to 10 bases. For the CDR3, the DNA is TGTGCCAGCAGCGACGGCGGTAAAGAGACCCAGTACTTC. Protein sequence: CASSDGGKETQYF.

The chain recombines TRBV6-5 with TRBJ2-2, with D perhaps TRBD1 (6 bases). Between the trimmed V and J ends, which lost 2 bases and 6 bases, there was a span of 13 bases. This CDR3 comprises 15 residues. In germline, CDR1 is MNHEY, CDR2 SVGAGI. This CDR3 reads CASSYITGISGELFF. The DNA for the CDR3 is TGTGCCAGCAGTTACATTACAGGGATTTCCGGGGAGCTGTTTTTT.

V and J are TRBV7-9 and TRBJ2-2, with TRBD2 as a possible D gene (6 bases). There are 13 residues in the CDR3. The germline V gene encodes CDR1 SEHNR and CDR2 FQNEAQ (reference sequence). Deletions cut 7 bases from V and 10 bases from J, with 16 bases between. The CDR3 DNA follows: TGTGCCAGCAACCCCGCGGGACGTAAGGAGCTGTTTTTT. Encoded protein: CASNPAGRKELFF.

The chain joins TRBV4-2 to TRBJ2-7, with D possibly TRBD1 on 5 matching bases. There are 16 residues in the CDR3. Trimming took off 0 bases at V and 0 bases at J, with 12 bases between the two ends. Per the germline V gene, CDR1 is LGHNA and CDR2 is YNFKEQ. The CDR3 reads CASSQDGAGNSYEQYF. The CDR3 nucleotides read TGTGCCAGCAGCCAAGATGGGGCAGGAAACTCCTACGAGCAGTACTTC.

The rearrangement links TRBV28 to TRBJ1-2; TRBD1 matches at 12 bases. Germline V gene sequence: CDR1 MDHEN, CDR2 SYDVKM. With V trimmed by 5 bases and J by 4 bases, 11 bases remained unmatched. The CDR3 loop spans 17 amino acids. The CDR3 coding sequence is TGTGCCAGCAGTCCACGGGACAGGGGGCGGGCAAGCTATGGCTACACCTTC. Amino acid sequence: CASSPRDRGRASYGYTF.

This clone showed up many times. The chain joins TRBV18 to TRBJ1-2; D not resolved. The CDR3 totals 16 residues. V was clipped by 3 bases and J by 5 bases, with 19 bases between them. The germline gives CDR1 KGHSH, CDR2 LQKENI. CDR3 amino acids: CASSPSSYTTPYGYTF. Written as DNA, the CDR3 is TGTGCCAGCTCACCGTCTAGCTATACGACACCATATGGCTACACCTTC.

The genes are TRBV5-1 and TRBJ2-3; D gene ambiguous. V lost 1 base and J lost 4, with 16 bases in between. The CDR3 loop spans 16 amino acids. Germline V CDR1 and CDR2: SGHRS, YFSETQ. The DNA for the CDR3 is TGCGCCAGCAGCTTGAGTTCTCACGGGTGGGCAGATACGCAGTATTTT. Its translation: CASSLSSHGWADTQYF.

CDR3: CASSEAIGVEQGVSDYGYTF. CDR3 nucleotide sequence: TGTGCCAGCAGTGAAGCGATAGGAGTAGAACAGGGGGTCTCCGACTATGGCTACACCTTC. This chain links TRBV2 with TRBJ1-2, with TRBD1 matching 8 bases. The CDR3 has 20 amino acids. Germline CDR1 reads SNHLY; CDR2 reads FYNNEI. V lost 0 bases, J lost 3 bases, and 18 bases stayed unmatched.

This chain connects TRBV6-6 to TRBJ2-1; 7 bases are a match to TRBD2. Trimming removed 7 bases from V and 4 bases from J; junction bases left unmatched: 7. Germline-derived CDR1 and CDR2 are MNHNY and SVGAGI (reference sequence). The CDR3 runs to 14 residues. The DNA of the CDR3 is TGTGCCAGCATTAAGAGCGGGGTTTACAATGAGCAGTTCTTC. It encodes CASIKSGVYNEQFF.

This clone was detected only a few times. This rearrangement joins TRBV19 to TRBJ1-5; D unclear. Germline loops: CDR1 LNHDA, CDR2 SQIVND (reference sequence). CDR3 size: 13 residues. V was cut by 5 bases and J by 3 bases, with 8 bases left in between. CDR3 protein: CASSLRINQPQHF. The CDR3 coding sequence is TGTGCCAGTAGTCTTCGGATCAATCAGCCCCAGCATTTT.

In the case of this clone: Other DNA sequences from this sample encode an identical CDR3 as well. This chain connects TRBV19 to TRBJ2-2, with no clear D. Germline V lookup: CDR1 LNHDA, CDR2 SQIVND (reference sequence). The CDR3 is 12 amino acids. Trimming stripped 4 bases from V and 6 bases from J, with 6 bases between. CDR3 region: CASSKGAGELFF. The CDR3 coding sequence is TGTGCCAGTAGTAAGGGTGCCGGGGAGCTGTTTTTT.

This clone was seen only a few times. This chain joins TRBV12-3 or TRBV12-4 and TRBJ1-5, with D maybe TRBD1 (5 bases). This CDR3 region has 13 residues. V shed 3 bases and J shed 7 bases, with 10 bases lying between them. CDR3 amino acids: CASSFRGEQPQHF. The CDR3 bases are TGTGCCAGCAGTTTTAGAGGGGAGCAGCCCCAGCATTTT.

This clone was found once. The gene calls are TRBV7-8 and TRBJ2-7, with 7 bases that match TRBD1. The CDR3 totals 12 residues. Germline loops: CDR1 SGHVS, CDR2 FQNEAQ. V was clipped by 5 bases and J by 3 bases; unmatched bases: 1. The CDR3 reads CASSRTGYEQYF. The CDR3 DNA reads TGTGCCAGCAGCCGGACAGGCTACGAGCAGTACTTC. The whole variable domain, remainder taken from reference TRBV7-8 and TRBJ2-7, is GAGVSQSPRYKVAKRGQDVALRCDPISGHVSLFWYQQALGQGPEFLTYFQNEAQLDKSGLPSDRFFAERPEGSVSTLKIQRTQQEDSAVYLCASSRTGYEQYFGPGTRLTVT.

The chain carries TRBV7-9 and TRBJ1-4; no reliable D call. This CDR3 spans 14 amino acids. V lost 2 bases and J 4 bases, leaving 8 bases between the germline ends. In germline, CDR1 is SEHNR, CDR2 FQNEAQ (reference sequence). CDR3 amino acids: CASSLNGLNEKLFF. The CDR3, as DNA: TGTGCCAGCAGCTTAAACGGGCTTAATGAAAAACTGTTTTTT.

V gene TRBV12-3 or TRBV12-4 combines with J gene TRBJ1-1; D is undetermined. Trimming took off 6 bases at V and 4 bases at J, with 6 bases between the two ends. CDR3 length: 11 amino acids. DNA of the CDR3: TGTGCCAGCAGGAAGGGCACTGAAGCTTTCTTT. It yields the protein CASRKGTEAFF.

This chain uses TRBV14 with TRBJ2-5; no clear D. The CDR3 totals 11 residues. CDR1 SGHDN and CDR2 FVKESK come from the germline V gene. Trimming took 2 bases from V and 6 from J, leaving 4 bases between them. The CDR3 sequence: CASSQRKTQYF. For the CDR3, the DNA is TGTGCCAGCAGCCAACGAAAGACCCAGTACTTC. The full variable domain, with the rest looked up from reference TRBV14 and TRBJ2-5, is EAGVTQFPSHSVIEKGQTVTLRCDPISGHDNLYWYRRVMGKEIKFLLHFVKESKQDESGMPNNRFLAERTGGTYSTLKVQPAELEDSGVYFCASSQRKTQYFGPGTRLLVL.

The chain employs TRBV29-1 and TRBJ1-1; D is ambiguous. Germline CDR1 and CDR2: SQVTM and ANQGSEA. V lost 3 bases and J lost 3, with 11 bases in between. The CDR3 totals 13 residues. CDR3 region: CSVERTSYTEAFF. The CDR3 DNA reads TGCAGCGTTGAGCGTACAAGTTACACTGAAGCTTTCTTT.

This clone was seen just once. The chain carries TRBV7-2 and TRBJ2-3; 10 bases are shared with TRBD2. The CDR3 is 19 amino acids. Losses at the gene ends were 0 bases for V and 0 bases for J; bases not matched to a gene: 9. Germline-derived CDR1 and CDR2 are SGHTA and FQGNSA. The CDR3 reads CASSLAALAGASSTDTQYF. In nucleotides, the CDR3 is TGTGCCAGCAGCTTAGCGGCCCTAGCGGGGGCTTCTAGCACAGATACGCAGTATTTT.

The CDR3 bases are TGTGCCAGCAGTTACAACGGGAATGAAAAACTGTTTTTT. It encodes CASSYNGNEKLFF. The rearrangement links TRBV6-5 to TRBJ1-4; no definite D call. The CDR3 is 13 amino acids. Germline V gives CDR1 MNHEY, CDR2 SVGAGI. The ends were cut back, 2 bases at V and 5 bases at J, with 6 bases in the middle.

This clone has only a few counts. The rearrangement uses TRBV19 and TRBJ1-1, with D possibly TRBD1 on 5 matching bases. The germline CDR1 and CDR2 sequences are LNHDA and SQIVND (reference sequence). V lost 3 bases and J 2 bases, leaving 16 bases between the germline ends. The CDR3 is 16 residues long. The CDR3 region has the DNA TGTGCCAGTAGTATTTGGTCTATGGGGCGAAACACTGAAGCTTTCTTT. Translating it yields CASSIWSMGRNTEAFF.

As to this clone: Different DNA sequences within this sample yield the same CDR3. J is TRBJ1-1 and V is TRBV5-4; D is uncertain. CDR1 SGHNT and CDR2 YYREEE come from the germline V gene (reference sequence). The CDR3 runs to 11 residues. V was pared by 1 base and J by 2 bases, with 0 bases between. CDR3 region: CASSLNTEAFF. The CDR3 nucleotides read TGTGCCAGCAGCTTGAACACTGAAGCTTTCTTT.

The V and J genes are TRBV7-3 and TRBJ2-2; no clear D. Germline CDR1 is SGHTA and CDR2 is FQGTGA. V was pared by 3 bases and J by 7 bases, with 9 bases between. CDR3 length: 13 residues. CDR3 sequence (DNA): TGTGCCAGCAGCTTCTTAGCTGGCGGGGAGCTGTTTTTT. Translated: CASSFLAGGELFF.

CDR3 nucleotide sequence: TGCGCCAGCAGCTTGGATGGGCTCTCCATCGGGAACACCATATATTTT. This sequence encodes CASSLDGLSIGNTIYF. The V call is TRBV5-1, the J call TRBJ1-3; D gene unclear. From germline, CDR1 is SGHRS and CDR2 YFSETQ. The CDR3 length is 16 residues. Trimming took off 0 bases at V and 7 bases at J, with 17 bases between the two ends.